What follows describes a single TCR beta chain. This sample stems from a study of technical replicates of blood from a few donors. Some clones are missing from TCRdb's copy, which holds only in-frame ones; the method was immunoSEQ multiplex PCR. Among 53,000 or so clones listed, more than 70% were seen once. Unmatched junction bases numbered 14, after V lost 3 bases and J lost 5 bases. The germline V gene encodes CDR1 LGHNA and CDR2 YNFKEQ. CDR3 length: 19 residues. Sequences were obtained from PBMCs. This chain joins TRBV4-2 and TRBJ2-1; the match to TRBD2 covers 12 bases. This TCR was recovered from a human donor in good health. Some clones in this sample may be carry-over from other donors' samples. CDR3 amino acids: CASSQQGHGTSGRNNEQFF. CDR3 nucleotide sequence: TGTGCCAGCAGCCAGCAGGGACACGGGACTAGCGGGCGCAACAATGAGCAGTTCTTC.